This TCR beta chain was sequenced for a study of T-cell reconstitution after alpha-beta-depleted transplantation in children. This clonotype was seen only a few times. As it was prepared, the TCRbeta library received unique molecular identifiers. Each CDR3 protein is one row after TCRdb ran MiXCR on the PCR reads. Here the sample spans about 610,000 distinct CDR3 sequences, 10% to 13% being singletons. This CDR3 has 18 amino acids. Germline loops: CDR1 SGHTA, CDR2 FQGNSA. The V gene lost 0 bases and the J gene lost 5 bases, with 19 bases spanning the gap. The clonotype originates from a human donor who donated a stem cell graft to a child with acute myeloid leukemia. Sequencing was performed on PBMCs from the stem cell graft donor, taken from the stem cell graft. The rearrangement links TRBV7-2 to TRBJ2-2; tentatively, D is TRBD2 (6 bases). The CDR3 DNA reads TGTGCCAGCAGCTTAGCCGCCGGGAGAGGTCTATGGACCGGGGAGCTGTTTTTT. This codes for CASSLAAGRGLWTGELFF.